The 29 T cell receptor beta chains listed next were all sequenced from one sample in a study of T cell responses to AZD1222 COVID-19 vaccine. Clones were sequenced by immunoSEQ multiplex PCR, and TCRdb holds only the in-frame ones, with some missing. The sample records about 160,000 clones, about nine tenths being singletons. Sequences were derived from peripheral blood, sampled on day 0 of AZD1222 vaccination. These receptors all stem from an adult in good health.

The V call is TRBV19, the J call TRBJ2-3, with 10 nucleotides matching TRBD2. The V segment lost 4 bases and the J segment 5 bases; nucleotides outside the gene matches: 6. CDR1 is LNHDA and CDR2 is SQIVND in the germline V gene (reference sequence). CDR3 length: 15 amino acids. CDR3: CASSTLAGVIDTQYF. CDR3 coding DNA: TGTGCCAGTAGTACCCTAGCGGGAGTGATAGATACGCAGTATTTT.

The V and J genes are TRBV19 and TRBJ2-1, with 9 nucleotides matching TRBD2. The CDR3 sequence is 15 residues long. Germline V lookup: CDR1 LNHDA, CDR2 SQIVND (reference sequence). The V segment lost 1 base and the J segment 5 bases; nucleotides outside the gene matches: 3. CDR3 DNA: TGTGCCAGTAGTATAGCGGCGGGAGGGCACAATGAGCAGTTCTTC. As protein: CASSIAAGGHNEQFF.

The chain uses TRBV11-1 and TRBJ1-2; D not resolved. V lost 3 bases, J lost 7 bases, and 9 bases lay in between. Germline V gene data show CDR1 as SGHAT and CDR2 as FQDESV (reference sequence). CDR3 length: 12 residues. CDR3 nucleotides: TGTGCCAGCAGCTTGGAGGAGGTTGGCTACACCTTC. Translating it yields CASSLEEVGYTF. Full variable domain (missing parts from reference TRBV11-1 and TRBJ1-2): EAEVAQSPRYKITEKSQAVAFWCDPISGHATLYWYRQILGQGPELLVQFQDESVVDDSQLPKDRFSAERLKGVDSTLKIQPAELGDSAMYLCASSLEEVGYTFGSGTRLTVV.

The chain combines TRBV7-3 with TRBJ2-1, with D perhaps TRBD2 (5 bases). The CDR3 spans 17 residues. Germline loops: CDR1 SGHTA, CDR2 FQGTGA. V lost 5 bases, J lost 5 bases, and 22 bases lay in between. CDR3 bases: TGTGCCAGCAGCCCCAAGGTTGGTCGAGGGCCTAACAATGAGCAGTTCTTC. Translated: CASSPKVGRGPNNEQFF.

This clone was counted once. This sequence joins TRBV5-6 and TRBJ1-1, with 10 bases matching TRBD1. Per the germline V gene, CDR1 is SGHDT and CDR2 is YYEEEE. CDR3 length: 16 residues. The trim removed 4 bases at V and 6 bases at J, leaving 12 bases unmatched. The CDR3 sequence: CASSPGTGDPLAEAFF. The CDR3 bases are TGTGCCAGCAGCCCCGGGACAGGGGATCCCCTCGCTGAAGCTTTCTTT.

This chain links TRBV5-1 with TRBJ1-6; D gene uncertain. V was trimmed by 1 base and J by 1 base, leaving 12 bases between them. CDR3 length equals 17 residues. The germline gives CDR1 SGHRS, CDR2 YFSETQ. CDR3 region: CASSLFETPSYNSPLHF. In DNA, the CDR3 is TGCGCCAGCAGCTTGTTCGAGACACCTTCCTATAATTCACCCCTCCACTTT.

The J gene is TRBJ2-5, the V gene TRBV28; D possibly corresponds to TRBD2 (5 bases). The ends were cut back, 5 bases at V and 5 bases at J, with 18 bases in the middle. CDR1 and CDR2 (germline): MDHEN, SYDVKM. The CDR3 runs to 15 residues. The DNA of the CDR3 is TGTGCCAGCAGTCCCCCGTTCGGGGTATTGGAGACCCAGTACTTC. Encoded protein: CASSPPFGVLETQYF.

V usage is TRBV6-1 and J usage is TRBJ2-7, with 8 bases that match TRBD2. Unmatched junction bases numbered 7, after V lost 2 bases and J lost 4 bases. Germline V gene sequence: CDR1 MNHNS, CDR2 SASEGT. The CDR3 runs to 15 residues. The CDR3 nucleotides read TGTGCCAGCAGTGAACCGGGGGGGATCTTTTACGAGCAGTACTTC. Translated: CASSEPGGIFYEQYF.

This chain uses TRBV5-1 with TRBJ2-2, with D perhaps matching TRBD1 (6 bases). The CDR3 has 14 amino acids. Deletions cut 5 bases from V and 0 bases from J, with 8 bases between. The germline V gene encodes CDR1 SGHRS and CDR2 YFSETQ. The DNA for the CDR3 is TGCGCCAGCAGGGACAGTCCGAACACCGGGGAGCTGTTTTTT. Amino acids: CASRDSPNTGELFF.

CDR3 region: CAGDEGTPGGDEQFF. CDR3 DNA sequence: TGTGCCGGGGATGAGGGGACACCCGGGGGGGATGAGCAGTTCTTC. This sequence joins TRBV7-8 and TRBJ2-1, with 8 bases lining up with TRBD2. There are 15 residues in the CDR3. The J segment lost 8 bases and the V segment lost 11 bases, leaving 17 bases of the junction unmatched. Germline values: CDR1 SGHVS, CDR2 FQNEAQ.

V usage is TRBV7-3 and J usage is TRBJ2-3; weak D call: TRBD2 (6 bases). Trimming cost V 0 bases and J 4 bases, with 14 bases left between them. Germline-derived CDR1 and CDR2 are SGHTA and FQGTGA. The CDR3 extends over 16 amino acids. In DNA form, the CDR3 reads TGTGCCAGCAGCTTAACGTTAAGGGGCGGGGCAGATACGCAGTATTTT. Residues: CASSLTLRGGADTQYF.

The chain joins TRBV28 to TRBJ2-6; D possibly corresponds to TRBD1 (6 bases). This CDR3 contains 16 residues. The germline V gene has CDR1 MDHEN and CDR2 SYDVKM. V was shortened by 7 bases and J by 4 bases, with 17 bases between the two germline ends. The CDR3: CASTPHQGLGANVLTF. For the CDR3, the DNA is TGTGCCAGCACCCCACACCAGGGGCTGGGGGCCAACGTCCTGACTTTC.

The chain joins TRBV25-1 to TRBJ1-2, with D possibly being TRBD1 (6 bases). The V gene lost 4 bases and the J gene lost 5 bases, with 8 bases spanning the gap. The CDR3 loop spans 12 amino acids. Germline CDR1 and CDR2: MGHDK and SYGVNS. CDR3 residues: CASSAGAYGYTF. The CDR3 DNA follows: TGTGCCAGCAGTGCGGGGGCATATGGCTACACCTTC.

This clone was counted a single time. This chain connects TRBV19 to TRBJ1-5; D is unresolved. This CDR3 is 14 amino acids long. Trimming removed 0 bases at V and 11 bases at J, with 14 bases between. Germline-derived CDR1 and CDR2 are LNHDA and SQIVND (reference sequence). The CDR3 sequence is CASSIDSGFGAQHF. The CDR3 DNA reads TGTGCCAGTAGTATAGATTCCGGGTTTGGGGCCCAGCATTTT.

CDR3 in amino acids: CAWSAQASSYNSPLHF. The DNA of the CDR3 is TGTGCCTGGAGTGCCCAGGCGAGCTCCTATAATTCACCCCTCCACTTT. The rearrangement uses TRBV30 and TRBJ1-6, with D unclear. Looked up from germline, CDR1 is GTSNPN and CDR2 is SVGIG (reference sequence). V shed 1 base and J shed 0 bases, with 10 bases lying between them. The CDR3 is 16 residues long. The entire variable domain, with the rest obtained from reference TRBV30 and TRBJ1-6, is as follows: SQTIHQWPATLVQPVGSPLSLECTVEGTSNPNLYWYRQAAGRGLQLLFYSVGIGQISSEVPQNLSASRPQDRQFILSSKKLLLSDSGFYLCAWSAQASSYNSPLHFGNGTRLTVT.

CDR3 sequence reads: CASSLLIGQESNQPQHF. The CDR3 bases are TGTGCCAGCAGTTTACTCATCGGACAGGAGAGCAATCAGCCCCAGCATTTT. The chain carries TRBV28 and TRBJ1-5; 7 positions agree with TRBD1. From germline, CDR1 is MDHEN and CDR2 SYDVKM. The CDR3 length is 17 residues. J was trimmed by 1 base and V by 2 bases; bases with no gene match: 8.

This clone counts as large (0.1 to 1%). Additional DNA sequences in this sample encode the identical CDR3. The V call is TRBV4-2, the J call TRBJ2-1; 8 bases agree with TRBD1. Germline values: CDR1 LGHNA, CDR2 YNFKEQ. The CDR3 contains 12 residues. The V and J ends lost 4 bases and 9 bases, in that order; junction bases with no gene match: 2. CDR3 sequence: CASSLDRGEQFF. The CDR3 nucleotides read TGTGCCAGCAGCCTAGACAGGGGTGAGCAGTTCTTC.

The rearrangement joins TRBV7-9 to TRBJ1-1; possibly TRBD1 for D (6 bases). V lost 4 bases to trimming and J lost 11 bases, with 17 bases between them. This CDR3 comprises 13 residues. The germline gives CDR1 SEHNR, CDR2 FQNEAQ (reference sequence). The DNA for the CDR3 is TGTGCCAGCAGCTCTGCCGGGACACCAGCGGCTTTCTTT. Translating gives CASSSAGTPAAFF.

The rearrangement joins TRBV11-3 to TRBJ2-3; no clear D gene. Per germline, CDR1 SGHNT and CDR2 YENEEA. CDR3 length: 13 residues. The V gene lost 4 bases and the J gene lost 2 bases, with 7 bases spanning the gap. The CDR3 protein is CASSSRVTDTQYF. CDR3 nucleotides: TGTGCCAGCAGCTCTCGGGTCACAGATACGCAGTATTTT.

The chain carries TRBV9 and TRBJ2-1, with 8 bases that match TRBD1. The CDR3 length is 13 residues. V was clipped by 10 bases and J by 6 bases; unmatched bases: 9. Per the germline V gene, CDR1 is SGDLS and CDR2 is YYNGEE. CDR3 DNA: TGTGCCGCTGCGACAGGGGCGGTCAATGAGCAGTTCTTC. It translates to CAAATGAVNEQFF.

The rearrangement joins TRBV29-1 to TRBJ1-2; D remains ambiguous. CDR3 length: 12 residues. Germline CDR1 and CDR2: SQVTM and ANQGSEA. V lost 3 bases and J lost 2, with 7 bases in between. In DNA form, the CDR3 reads TGCAGCGTTGAGCAGACGAACTATGGCTACACCTTC. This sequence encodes CSVEQTNYGYTF.

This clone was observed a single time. The CDR3 DNA reads TGTGCCAGCAGCTTAGTTTCACAGGGCGGTCAGCCCCAGCATTTT. Amino acids: CASSLVSQGGQPQHF. The chain combines TRBV7-8 with TRBJ1-5; D is perhaps TRBD1 (6 bases). Germline lookup yields CDR1 SGHVS and CDR2 FQNEAQ. The CDR3 is 15 residues long. The germline V and J ends were trimmed by 1 base and 6 bases, with 13 bases remaining between them.

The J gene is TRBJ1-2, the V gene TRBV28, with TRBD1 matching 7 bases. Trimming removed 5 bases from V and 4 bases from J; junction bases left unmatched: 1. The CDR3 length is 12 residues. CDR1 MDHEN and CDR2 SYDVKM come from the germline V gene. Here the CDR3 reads CASSDRVYGYTF. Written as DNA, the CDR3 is TGTGCCAGCAGTGACAGGGTCTATGGCTACACCTTC.

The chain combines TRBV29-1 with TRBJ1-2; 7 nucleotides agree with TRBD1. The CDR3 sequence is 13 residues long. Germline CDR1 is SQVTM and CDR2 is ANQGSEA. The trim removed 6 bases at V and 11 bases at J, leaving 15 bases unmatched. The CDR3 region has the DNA TGCAGCGTGCAACCCCAGGGGGGTACGAAGTACACCTTC. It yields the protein CSVQPQGGTKYTF.

CDR3 region: CATSRERGGHNEQFF. Here the CDR3 DNA reads TGTGCCACCAGCAGAGAGCGCGGGGGGCACAATGAGCAGTTCTTC. The chain is built from TRBV15 and TRBJ2-1, with 8 bases that match TRBD2. Germline V lookup: CDR1 LNHNV, CDR2 YYDKDF (reference sequence). Unmatched junction bases numbered 3, after V lost 0 bases and J lost 5 bases. The CDR3 length is 15 residues.

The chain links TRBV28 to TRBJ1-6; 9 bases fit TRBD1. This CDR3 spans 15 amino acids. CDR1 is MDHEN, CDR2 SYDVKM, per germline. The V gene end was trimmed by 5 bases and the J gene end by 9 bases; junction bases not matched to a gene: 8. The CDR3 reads CASSPVTGGSSPLHF. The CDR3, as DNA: TGTGCCAGCAGTCCCGTCACAGGGGGCTCTTCACCCCTCCACTTT. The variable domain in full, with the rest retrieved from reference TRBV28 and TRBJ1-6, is DVKVTQSSRYLVKRTGEKVFLECVQDMDHENMFWYRQDPGLGLRLIYFSYDVKMKEKGDIPEGYSVSREKKERFSLILESASTNQTSMYLCASSPVTGGSSPLHFGNGTRLTVT.

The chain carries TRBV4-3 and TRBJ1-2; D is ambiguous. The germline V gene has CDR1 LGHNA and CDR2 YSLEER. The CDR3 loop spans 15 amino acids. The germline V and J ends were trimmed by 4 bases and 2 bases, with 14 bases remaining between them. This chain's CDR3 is CASSPVHLRNYGYTF. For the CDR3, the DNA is TGCGCCAGCAGCCCCGTACACCTCCGCAACTATGGCTACACCTTC.

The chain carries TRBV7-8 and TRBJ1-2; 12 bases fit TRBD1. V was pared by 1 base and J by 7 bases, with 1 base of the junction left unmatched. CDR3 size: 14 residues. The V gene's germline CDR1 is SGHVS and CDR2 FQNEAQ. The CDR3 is CASSLGDRGPGYTF. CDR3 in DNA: TGTGCCAGCAGCTTAGGGGACAGGGGGCCTGGCTACACCTTC. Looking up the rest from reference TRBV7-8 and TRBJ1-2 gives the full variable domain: GAGVSQSPRYKVAKRGQDVALRCDPISGHVSLFWYQQALGQGPEFLTYFQNEAQLDKSGLPSDRFFAERPEGSVSTLKIQRTQQEDSAVYLCASSLGDRGPGYTFGSGTRLTVV.

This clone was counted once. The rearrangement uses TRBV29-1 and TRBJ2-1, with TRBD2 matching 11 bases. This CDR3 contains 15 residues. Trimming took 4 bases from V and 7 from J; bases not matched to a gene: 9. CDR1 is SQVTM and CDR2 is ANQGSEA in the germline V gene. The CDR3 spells CSVGGLAGGGNEQFF. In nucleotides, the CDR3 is TGCAGCGTTGGAGGCCTAGCGGGAGGAGGAAATGAGCAGTTCTTC.